The next 29 T cell receptor beta chains were all read from a single sample in a study of regulatory dendritic cells for organ transplantation. Data came from immunoSEQ multiplex PCR; TCRdb stores just in-frame clones and leaves some out. The repertoire has 3,800 or so clones, 71% of them found once; the top ten carry under 30%. Sorted T cells were CFSE-labeled and cultured 5 days with allogeneic regulatory or mature dendritic cells at 1:10. Their recognized antigens are unknown. Sample: memory CD8+ T cells from blood cultured with dendritic cells. Regarding subset: CD45RO+ memory T cells. The source of these receptors is a human donor in good health.

The chain uses TRBV21-1 and TRBJ2-7; the D call in the table, TRBD2, was not verified against the DNA. TRBV21-1 is a pseudogene segment. The CDR3 length is 14 residues. The CDR3 reads CASSKALAGYEQYF. The CDR3 nucleotides read TGTGCCAGCAGCAAAGCACTAGCGGGCTACGAGCAGTACTTC.

The chain employs TRBV30 and TRBJ2-2; D gene ambiguous. The CDR3 extends over 14 amino acids. Germline-derived CDR1 and CDR2 are GTSNPN and SVGIG (reference sequence). V was cut by 5 bases and J by 3 bases, with 13 bases left in between. CDR3 sequence: CAWSEKRDTGELFF. The CDR3 bases are TGTGCCTGGTCGGAAAAAAGGGACACCGGGGAGCTGTTTTTT.

The rearrangement uses TRBV15 and TRBJ2-2, with TRBD2 matching over 8 bases. The CDR3 is 15 residues long. V lost 0 bases to trimming and J lost 6 bases; unmatched junction nucleotides: 3. The germline V gene has CDR1 LNHNV and CDR2 YYDKDF (reference sequence). CDR3 protein: CATSREREGAGELFF. In DNA, the CDR3 is TGTGCCACCAGCAGAGAACGGGAGGGAGCCGGGGAGCTGTTTTTT.

The chain recombines TRBV6-1 with TRBJ2-3; TRBD1 matches 7 bases. Per germline, CDR1 MNHNS and CDR2 SASEGT. V gave up 4 bases and J gave up 2 bases; unmatched junction bases: 6. This CDR3 is built from 15 residues. The CDR3 nucleotides are TGTGCCAGCAGTGTGCTGACAGGGACCACAGATACGCAGTATTTT. Translation: CASSVLTGTTDTQYF.

This sequence joins TRBV19 and TRBJ1-1, with 8 bases aligning to TRBD1. J lost 6 bases, V lost 8 bases, and 17 bases had no gene match. Germline V gene lookup returns CDR1 LNHDA and CDR2 SQIVND (reference sequence). This CDR3 region has 16 residues. The CDR3 here is CASDRRSGGLMAEAFF. CDR3 DNA sequence: TGTGCCAGTGACCGACGATCAGGGGGCCTGATGGCTGAAGCTTTCTTT.

The V and J genes are TRBV28 and TRBJ1-4; TRBD1 is a possible D gene (6 bases). CDR1 and CDR2 from the germline V gene are MDHEN and SYDVKM. CDR3 length equals 17 residues. The V gene lost 7 bases and the J gene lost 4 bases, with 22 bases spanning the gap. CDR3 region: CASTSAGGEGVNEKLFF. CDR3 coding DNA: TGTGCCAGCACCTCCGCTGGGGGAGAGGGGGTTAATGAAAAACTGTTTTTT.

This chain connects TRBV4-2 to TRBJ2-7, with 12 bases lining up with TRBD2. The CDR3 loop spans 18 amino acids. Germline V gene data show CDR1 as LGHNA and CDR2 as YNFKEQ. Trimming cost V 0 bases and J 5 bases; bases outside gene matches: 11. CDR3 residues: CASSQEIVLAGGRNEQYF. As DNA, the CDR3 is TGTGCCAGCAGCCAAGAAATAGTGCTAGCGGGAGGGAGGAACGAGCAGTACTTC.

This clone was seen a few times. This rearrangement joins TRBV6-4 to TRBJ2-1, with 11 nucleotides matching TRBD2. Per germline, CDR1 MRHNA and CDR2 SNTAGT. The length of the CDR3 is 15 residues. The V gene end was trimmed by 6 bases and the J gene end by 4 bases; junction bases not matched to a gene: 5. As DNA, the CDR3 is TGTGCCAGCAGCGAACTAGCGGGAGAATACAATGAGCAGTTCTTC. It is translated as CASSELAGEYNEQFF.

This rearrangement joins TRBV7-8 to TRBJ1-2, with D maybe TRBD1 (5 bases). There are 14 residues in the CDR3. V was trimmed by 1 base and J by 1 base, leaving 7 bases between them. Looked up from germline, CDR1 is SGHVS and CDR2 is FQNEAQ. CDR3 in DNA: TGTGCCAGCAGCTTAGTTGGGGGTAACTATGGCTACACCTTC. This codes for CASSLVGGNYGYTF.

V gene TRBV19 combines with J gene TRBJ1-4; D might be TRBD1 (5 bases). The germline V and J ends were trimmed by 0 bases and 0 bases, with 14 bases remaining between them. CDR1 and CDR2 from the germline V gene are LNHDA and SQIVND (reference sequence). This CDR3 has 18 amino acids. The CDR3 sequence: CASSIEGTHDATNEKLFF. In DNA, the CDR3 is TGTGCCAGTAGTATAGAGGGGACCCATGATGCAACTAATGAAAAACTGTTTTTT. The whole variable domain, remainder taken from reference TRBV19 and TRBJ1-4, is DGGITQSPKYLFRKEGQNVTLSCEQNLNHDAMYWYRQDPGQGLRLIYYSQIVNDFQKGDIAEGYSVSREKKESFPLTVTSAQKNPTAFYLCASSIEGTHDATNEKLFFGSGTQLSVL.

A few counts support this clone. V usage is TRBV5-6 and J usage is TRBJ2-7, with TRBD1 matching 10 bases. V lost 4 bases to trimming and J lost 7 bases; unmatched junction nucleotides: 11. Looked up from germline, CDR1 is SGHDT and CDR2 is YYEEEE. This CDR3 is 15 amino acids long. The CDR3 loop is CASSVGTGVLTEQYF. DNA for the CDR3: TGTGCCAGCAGCGTCGGGACAGGGGTCCTTACGGAGCAGTACTTC.

The chain combines TRBV27 with TRBJ1-5; D is unclear. Trimming left V 4 bases short and J 1 base short, with 5 bases between. CDR3 length: 13 residues. Per germline, CDR1 MNHEY and CDR2 SMNVEV (reference sequence). The CDR3 DNA is TGTGCCAGCAGTTATAGGAGCAATCAGCCCCAGCATTTT. This gives the protein CASSYRSNQPQHF.

This clone was detected a few times. The V call is TRBV2, the J call TRBJ1-4; TRBD1 aligns across 8 bases. Trimming removed 5 bases from V and 0 bases from J; junction bases left unmatched: 8. The V gene's germline CDR1 is SNHLY and CDR2 FYNNEI. CDR3 size: 17 residues. The CDR3 DNA reads TGTGCCAGCAGTACAGGGGGAAGGTTCGCAACTAATGAAAAACTGTTTTTT. It specifies CASSTGGRFATNEKLFF.

This sequence joins TRBV2 and TRBJ1-2, with D possibly matching TRBD1 (6 bases). The CDR3 extends over 13 amino acids. The V end was cut by 7 bases, the J end by 4 bases, with 13 bases between. The germline V gene has CDR1 SNHLY and CDR2 FYNNEI. The CDR3 protein is CASNQGRGYGYTF. The CDR3 bases are TGTGCCAGCAACCAGGGGCGAGGCTATGGCTACACCTTC.

The V and J genes are TRBV5-1 and TRBJ2-3; D may be TRBD1 (5 bases). CDR3 size: 13 residues. Deletions cut 4 bases from V and 4 bases from J, with 10 bases between. Germline CDR1 is SGHRS and CDR2 is YFSETQ. The CDR3 protein is CASSPLGADTQYF. The DNA of the CDR3 is TGCGCCAGCAGCCCTTTAGGGGCAGATACGCAGTATTTT.

The chain uses TRBV19 and TRBJ2-7; 9 positions match TRBD1. CDR3 length equals 15 residues. V was clipped by 2 bases and J by 2 bases; unmatched bases: 4. Germline values: CDR1 LNHDA, CDR2 SQIVND (reference sequence). The CDR3 sequence is CASSIIGTGPYEQYF. The CDR3 DNA is TGTGCCAGTAGTATAATCGGGACAGGGCCCTACGAGCAGTACTTC.

Only one count was recorded for this clone. This chain joins TRBV7-2 and TRBJ2-7; D gene ambiguous. The CDR3 consists of 11 residues. The V and J ends lost 6 bases and 2 bases respectively, with 5 bases between them. Per germline, CDR1 SGHTA and CDR2 FQGNSA. The CDR3 loop is CASSSTYEQYF. The CDR3 region has the DNA TGTGCCAGCAGTTCCACCTACGAGCAGTACTTC.

The genes are TRBV9 and TRBJ2-1; D gene ambiguous. Germline loops: CDR1 SGDLS, CDR2 YYNGEE. V dropped 5 bases and J dropped 12 bases, with 15 bases sitting between them. The CDR3 covers 12 residues. The CDR3 DNA reads TGTGCCAGCAGTCCTTTCGAAGGTGGGCAGTTCTTC. It is translated as CASSPFEGGQFF.

The chain uses TRBV2 and TRBJ2-7, with TRBD2 identical over 7 bases. Germline V CDR1 and CDR2: SNHLY, FYNNEI. The CDR3 has 14 residues. The trim removed 4 bases at V and 4 bases at J, leaving 7 bases unmatched. The CDR3 region has the DNA TGTGCCAGCAGTGTCTTCGGCGGGAGATACGAGCAGTACTTC. It encodes CASSVFGGRYEQYF. Together with reference TRBV2 and TRBJ2-7, the CDR3 gives the full variable domain: EPEVTQTPSHQVTQMGQEVILRCVPISNHLYFYWYRQILGQKVEFLVSFYNNEISEKSEIFDDQFSVERPDGSNFTLKIRSTKLEDSAMYFCASSVFGGRYEQYFGPGTRLTVT.

Comment on this clone: One junction end disagrees with the germline gene, perhaps due to a read error. The chain has TRBV18 and TRBJ2-1, with 8 positions matching TRBD2. This CDR3 comprises 16 residues. CDR1 KGHSH and CDR2 LQKENI come from the germline V gene. The CDR3 reads CASSLFITSGYNGQFF. The CDR3 nucleotides read TGTGCCAGCTCACTTTTTATAACTAGCGGATACAATGGGCAGTTCTTC.

The CDR3 loop is CASSLIGNSYEQYF. The CDR3 DNA is TGTGCCAGCAGCTTGATCGGGAATTCCTACGAGCAGTACTTC. The chain uses TRBV5-4 and TRBJ2-7, with D maybe TRBD2 (5 bases). Germline assignment: CDR1 SGHNT and CDR2 YYREEE (reference sequence). The CDR3 spans 14 residues. The V gene lost 1 base and the J gene lost 1 base, with 9 bases spanning the gap.

This chain uses TRBV6-5 with TRBJ1-4; D gene unclear. CDR1 is MNHEY, CDR2 SVGAGI, per germline. This CDR3 is 15 amino acids long. With 7 bases removed from V and 8 bases from J, the gap between germline ends came to 20 bases. The CDR3 reads CASNPSTPAGEKLFF. CDR3 nucleotides: TGTGCCAGCAACCCTTCGACACCCGCGGGGGAAAAACTGTTTTTT.

By sample share, this clone is large. The V call is TRBV4-3, the J call TRBJ2-2; D gene uncertain. CDR1 is LGHNA, CDR2 YSLEER, per germline. This CDR3 contains 13 residues. V lost 4 bases and J lost 5, with 8 bases in between. CDR3 protein: CASSLHSTGELFF. The CDR3 region has the DNA TGCGCCAGCAGCCTACATTCGACCGGGGAGCTGTTTTTT.

This chain uses TRBV2 with TRBJ2-5; TRBD1 matches 7 bases. The germline gives CDR1 SNHLY, CDR2 FYNNEI. V lost 3 bases, J lost 5 bases, and 15 bases stayed unmatched. This CDR3 is 17 amino acids long. The CDR3 coding sequence is TGTGCCAGCAGTGATATCCGGGACATCATACAGGGGGAGACCCAGTACTTC. Translation: CASSDIRDIIQGETQYF.

This chain joins TRBV21-1 and TRBJ1-1; TRBD1 is taken as the D call from the table, unchecked against the DNA. TRBV21-1 is a pseudogene. This CDR3 region has 17 residues. This CDR3 is CASSKIHEGHLNTEAFF. DNA for the CDR3: TGTGCCAGCAGCAAAATACATGAGGGACACTTGAACACTGAAGCTTTCTTT.

This clone is termed medium-sized. This rearrangement joins TRBV19 to TRBJ2-7, with 9 bases aligning to TRBD2. Germline trimming cut 3 bases from V and 2 bases from J; bases unmatched to any gene: 5. CDR3 length: 15 amino acids. Germline V gene lookup returns CDR1 LNHDA and CDR2 SQIVND (reference sequence). The CDR3 sequence: CASSIGVAGAYEQYF. The CDR3 DNA follows: TGTGCCAGTAGTATCGGGGTAGCGGGGGCCTACGAGCAGTACTTC.

The V and J genes are TRBV15 and TRBJ2-1; maybe TRBD2 (7 bases). Trimming shortened V by 0 bases and J by 8 bases, and 14 bases separated the two germline ends. Per the germline V gene, CDR1 is LNHNV and CDR2 is YYDKDF (reference sequence). The CDR3 has 15 amino acids. The CDR3 sequence: CATSRDLRGGDEQFF. CDR3 nucleotide sequence: TGTGCCACCAGCAGAGATCTGAGGGGGGGCGATGAGCAGTTCTTC.

V usage is TRBV6-4 and J usage is TRBJ2-2, with D possibly being TRBD1 or TRBD2 (5 bases each). V was cut by 0 bases and J by 3 bases, with 11 bases left in between. Germline loops: CDR1 MRHNA, CDR2 SNTAGT. The CDR3 sequence is 16 residues long. The DNA for the CDR3 is TGTGCCAGCAGTGACTCAGAAAGGGACGACACCGGGGAGCTGTTTTTT. Protein: CASSDSERDDTGELFF.

This clone turned up a few times. The chain carries TRBV5-8 and TRBJ1-1; D gene ambiguous. CDR3 length equals 12 residues. Trimming pared 2 bases from V and 1 base from J, leaving 3 bases between. The germline gives CDR1 SGHTS, CDR2 YDEGEE. For the CDR3, the DNA is TGTGCCAGCAGCTTTCGGAACACTGAAGCTTTCTTT. Amino acids: CASSFRNTEAFF.